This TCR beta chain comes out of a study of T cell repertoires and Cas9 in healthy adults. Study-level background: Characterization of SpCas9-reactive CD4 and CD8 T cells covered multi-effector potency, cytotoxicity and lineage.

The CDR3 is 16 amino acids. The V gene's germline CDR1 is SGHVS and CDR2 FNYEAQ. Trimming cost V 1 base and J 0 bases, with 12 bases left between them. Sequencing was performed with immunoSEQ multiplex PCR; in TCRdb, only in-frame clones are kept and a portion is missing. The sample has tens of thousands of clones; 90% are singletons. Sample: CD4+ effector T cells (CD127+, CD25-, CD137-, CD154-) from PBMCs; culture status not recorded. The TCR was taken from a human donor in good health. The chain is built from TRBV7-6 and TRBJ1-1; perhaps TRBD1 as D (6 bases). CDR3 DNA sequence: TGTGCCAGCAGCTTAGGGACAGCTAACATGAACACTGAAGCTTTCTTT. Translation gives CASSLGTANMNTEAFF.